Here is one T cell receptor (beta chain) with its context. Its matching antigen is unknown. The data were taken from a study of T cell responses to AZD1222 COVID-19 vaccine. Study-wide points: There were vaccine-associated CD4 TCRs across spike, dominant at 160-218 and 743-854. Only five or six AZD1222 recipients tested seropositive at baseline. Donors, mostly white British, included more females; clonal diversity was possibly underestimated. Nearly half of spike-specific TCRs reportedly target variant regions that are unmutated in the B.1.351 and B.1.1.7 variants.

Sequencing was performed with immunoSEQ multiplex PCR; in TCRdb, only in-frame clones are kept and a portion is missing. This table holds roughly 120,000 clones, roughly 88% found once. The receptor comes from an adult in good health. The sample in question was peripheral blood, obtained on day 0 of MenACWY control vaccination.

CDR3 in DNA: TGTGCCAGTAGTATATTTCCCTCAAGGGGCACTGAAGCTTTCTTT. Translation gives CASSIFPSRGTEAFF. The rearrangement links TRBV19 to TRBJ1-1; TRBD1 might be the D (5 bases). Germline CDR1 LNHDA, CDR2 SQIVND (reference sequence). V was clipped by 2 bases and J by 4 bases, with 14 bases between them. This CDR3 contains 15 residues.